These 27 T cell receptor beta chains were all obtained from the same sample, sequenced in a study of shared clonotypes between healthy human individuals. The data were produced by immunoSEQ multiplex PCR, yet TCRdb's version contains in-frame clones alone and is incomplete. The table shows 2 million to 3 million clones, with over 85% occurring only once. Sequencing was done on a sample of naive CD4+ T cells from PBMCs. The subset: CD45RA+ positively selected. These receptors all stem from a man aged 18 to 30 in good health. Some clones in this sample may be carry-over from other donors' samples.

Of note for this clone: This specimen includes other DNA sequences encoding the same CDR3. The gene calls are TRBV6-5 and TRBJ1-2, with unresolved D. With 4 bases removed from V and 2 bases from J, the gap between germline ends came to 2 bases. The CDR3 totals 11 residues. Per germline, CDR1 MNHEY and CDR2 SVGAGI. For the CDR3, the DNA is TGTGCCAGCAGTTCGAACTATGGCTACACCTTC. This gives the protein CASSSNYGYTF.

The CDR3 DNA reads TGTGCCAGCAGTTACAAGCGGGCCACCTACGAGCAGTACTTC. It is translated as CASSYKRATYEQYF. The chain combines TRBV6-5 with TRBJ2-7, with a weak D call TRBD2 (6 bases). Germline CDR1 is MNHEY and CDR2 is SVGAGI. This CDR3 contains 14 residues. V lost 2 bases and J lost 2, with 10 bases in between.

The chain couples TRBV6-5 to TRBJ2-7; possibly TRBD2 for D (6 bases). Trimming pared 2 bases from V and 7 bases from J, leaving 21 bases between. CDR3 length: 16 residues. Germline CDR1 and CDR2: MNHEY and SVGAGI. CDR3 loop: CASSYRGVAALREQYF. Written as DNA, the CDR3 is TGTGCCAGCAGTTACAGGGGTGTAGCGGCACTTAGGGAGCAGTACTTC.

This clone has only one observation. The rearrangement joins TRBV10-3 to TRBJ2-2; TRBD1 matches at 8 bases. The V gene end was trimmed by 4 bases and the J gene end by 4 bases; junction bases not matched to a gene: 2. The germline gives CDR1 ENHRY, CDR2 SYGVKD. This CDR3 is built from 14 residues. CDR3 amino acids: CAISADRGTGELFF. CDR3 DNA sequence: TGTGCCATCAGTGCTGACAGGGGCACCGGGGAGCTGTTTTTT.

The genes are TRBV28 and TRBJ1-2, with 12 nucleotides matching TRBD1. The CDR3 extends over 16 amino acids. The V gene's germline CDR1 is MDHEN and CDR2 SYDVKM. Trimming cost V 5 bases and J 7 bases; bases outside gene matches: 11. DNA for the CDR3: TGTGCCAGCAGTCTCCAACCGGGACAGGGGGCCGGTGGCTACACCTTC. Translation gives CASSLQPGQGAGGYTF.

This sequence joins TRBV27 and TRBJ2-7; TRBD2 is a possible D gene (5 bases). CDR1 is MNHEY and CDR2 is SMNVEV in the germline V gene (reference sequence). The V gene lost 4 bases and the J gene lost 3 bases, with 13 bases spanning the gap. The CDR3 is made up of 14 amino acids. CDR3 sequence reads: CASSSWLALYEQYF. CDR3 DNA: TGTGCCAGCAGTTCTTGGCTAGCTCTCTACGAGCAGTACTTC.

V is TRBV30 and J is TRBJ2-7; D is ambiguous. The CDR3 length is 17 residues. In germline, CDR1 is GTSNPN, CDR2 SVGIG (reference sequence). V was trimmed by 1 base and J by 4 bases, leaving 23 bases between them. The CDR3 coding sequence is TGTGCCTGGAGTGCCTCCCCCACAAGGCACCCTCTTTACGAGCAGTACTTC. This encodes CAWSASPTRHPLYEQYF.

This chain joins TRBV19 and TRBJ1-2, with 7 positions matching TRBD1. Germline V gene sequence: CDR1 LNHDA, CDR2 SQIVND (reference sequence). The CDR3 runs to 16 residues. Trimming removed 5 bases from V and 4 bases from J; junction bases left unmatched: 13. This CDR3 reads CASSRNDRVRGYGYTF. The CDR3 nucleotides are TGTGCCAGTAGTCGAAACGACAGGGTGAGGGGCTATGGCTACACCTTC. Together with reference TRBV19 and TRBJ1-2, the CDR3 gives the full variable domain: DGGITQSPKYLFRKEGQNVTLSCEQNLNHDAMYWYRQDPGQGLRLIYYSQIVNDFQKGDIAEGYSVSREKKESFPLTVTSAQKNPTAFYLCASSRNDRVRGYGYTFGSGTRLTVV.

The CDR3 bases are TGTGCCAGCAGTCGAGGCCCGGGACAGACCTACGAGCAGTACTTC. Translation: CASSRGPGQTYEQYF. The chain employs TRBV7-7 and TRBJ2-7, with 7 bases matching TRBD1. Looked up from germline, CDR1 is SSHAT and CDR2 is FNYEAQ (reference sequence). The CDR3 is 15 residues long. V lost 6 bases to trimming and J lost 2 bases; unmatched junction nucleotides: 10.

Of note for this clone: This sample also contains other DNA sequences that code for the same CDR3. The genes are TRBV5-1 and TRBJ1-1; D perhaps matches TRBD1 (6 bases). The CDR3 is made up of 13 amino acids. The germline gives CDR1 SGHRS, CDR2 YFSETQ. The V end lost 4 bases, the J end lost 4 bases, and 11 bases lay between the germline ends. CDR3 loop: CASSQGSGTEAFF. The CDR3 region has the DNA TGCGCCAGCAGCCAGGGGAGTGGCACTGAAGCTTTCTTT.

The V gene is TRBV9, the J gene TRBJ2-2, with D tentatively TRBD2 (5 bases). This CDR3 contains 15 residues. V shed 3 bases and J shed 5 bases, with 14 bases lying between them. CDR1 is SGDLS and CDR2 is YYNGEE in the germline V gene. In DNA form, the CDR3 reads TGTGCCAGCAGCGGGGTGGGGAGCCCGACCGGGGAGCTGTTTTTT. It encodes CASSGVGSPTGELFF.

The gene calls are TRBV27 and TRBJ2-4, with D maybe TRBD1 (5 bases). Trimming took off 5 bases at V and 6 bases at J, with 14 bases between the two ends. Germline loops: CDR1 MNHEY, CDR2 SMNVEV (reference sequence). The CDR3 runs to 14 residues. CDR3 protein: CASSLRPRGNIQYF. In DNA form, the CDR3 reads TGTGCCAGCAGTCTACGGCCAAGGGGAAACATTCAGTACTTC.

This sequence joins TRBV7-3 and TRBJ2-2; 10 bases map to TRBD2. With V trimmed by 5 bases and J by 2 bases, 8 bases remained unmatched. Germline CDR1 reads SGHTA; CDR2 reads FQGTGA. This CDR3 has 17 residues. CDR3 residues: CASSKRTSGGNTGELFF. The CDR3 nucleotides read TGTGCCAGCAGCAAGCGGACTAGCGGAGGCAACACCGGGGAGCTGTTTTTT.

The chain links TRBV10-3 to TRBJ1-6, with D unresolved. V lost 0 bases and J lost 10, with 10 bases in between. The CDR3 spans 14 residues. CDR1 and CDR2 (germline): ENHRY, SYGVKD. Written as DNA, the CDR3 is TGTGCCATCAGTGAGTCGTTACGGAAATCACCCCTCCACTTT. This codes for CAISESLRKSPLHF.

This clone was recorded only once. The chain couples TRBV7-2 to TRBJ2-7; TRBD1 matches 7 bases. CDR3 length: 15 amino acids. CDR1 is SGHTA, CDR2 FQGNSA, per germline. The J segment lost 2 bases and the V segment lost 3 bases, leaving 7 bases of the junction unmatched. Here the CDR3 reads CASSFHSGQPYEQYF. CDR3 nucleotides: TGTGCCAGCAGCTTCCATTCGGGACAGCCCTACGAGCAGTACTTC.

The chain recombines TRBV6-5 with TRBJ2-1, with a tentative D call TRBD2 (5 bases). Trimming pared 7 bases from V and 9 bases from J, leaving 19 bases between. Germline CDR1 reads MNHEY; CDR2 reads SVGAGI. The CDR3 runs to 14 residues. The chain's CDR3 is CASTSPPPAGEQFF. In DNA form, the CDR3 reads TGTGCCAGCACCTCCCCCCCGCCTGCGGGTGAGCAGTTCTTC.

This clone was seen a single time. The CDR3 loop is CASSYDRGRVNEQFF. The DNA of the CDR3 is TGTGCCAGCAGCTATGACAGGGGGCGCGTGAATGAGCAGTTCTTC. The V and J genes are TRBV7-2 and TRBJ2-1, with 10 bases matching TRBD1. Germline CDR1 SGHTA, CDR2 FQGNSA. The CDR3 is made up of 15 amino acids. V shed 4 bases and J 7 bases; nucleotides not matched to a gene: 7.

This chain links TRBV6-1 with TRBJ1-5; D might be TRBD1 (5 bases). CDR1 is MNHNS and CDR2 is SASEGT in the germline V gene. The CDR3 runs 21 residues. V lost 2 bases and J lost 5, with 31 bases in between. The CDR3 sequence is CASSEPGGRDLRPRPDQPQHF. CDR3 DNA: TGTGCCAGCAGTGAACCCGGGGGGAGGGACTTACGACCAAGGCCGGATCAGCCCCAGCATTTT.

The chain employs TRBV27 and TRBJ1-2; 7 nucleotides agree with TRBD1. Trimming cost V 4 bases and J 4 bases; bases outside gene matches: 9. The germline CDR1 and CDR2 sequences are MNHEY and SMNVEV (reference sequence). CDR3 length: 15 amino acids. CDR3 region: CASSSGTDRAYGYTF. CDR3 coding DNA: TGTGCCAGCAGTTCCGGGACAGACCGAGCCTATGGCTACACCTTC.

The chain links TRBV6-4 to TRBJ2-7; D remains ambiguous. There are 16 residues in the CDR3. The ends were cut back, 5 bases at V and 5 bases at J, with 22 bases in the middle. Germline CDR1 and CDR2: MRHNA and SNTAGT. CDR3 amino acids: CASSPQPTQAANEQYF. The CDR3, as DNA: TGTGCCAGCAGTCCCCAACCGACGCAAGCCGCCAACGAGCAGTACTTC.

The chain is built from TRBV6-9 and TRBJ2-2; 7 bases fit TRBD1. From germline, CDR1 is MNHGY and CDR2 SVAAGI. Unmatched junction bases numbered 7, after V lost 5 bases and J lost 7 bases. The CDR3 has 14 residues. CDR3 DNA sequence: TGTGCCAGCAGTGAGGGGGCGCTTAGCGGGGAGCTGTTTTTT. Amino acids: CASSEGALSGELFF.

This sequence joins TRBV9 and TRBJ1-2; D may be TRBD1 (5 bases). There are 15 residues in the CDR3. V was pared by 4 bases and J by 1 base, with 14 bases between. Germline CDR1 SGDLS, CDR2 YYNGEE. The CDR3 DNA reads TGTGCCAGCAGCCTTTCTGGGGACTTTAACTATGGCTACACCTTC. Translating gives CASSLSGDFNYGYTF.

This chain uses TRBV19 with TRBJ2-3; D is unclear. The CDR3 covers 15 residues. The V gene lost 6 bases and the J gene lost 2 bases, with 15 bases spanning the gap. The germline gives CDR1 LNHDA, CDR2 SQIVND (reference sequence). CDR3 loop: CASRDLARYTDTQYF. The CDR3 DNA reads TGTGCCAGTAGGGATTTGGCTCGCTACACAGATACGCAGTATTTT.

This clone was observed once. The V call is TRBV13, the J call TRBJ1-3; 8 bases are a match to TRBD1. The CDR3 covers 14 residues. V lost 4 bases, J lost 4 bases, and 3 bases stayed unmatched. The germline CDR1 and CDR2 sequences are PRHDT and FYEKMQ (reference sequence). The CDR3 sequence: CASSSDRGGNTIYF. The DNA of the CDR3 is TGTGCCAGCAGCTCAGACAGGGGAGGAAACACCATATATTTT.

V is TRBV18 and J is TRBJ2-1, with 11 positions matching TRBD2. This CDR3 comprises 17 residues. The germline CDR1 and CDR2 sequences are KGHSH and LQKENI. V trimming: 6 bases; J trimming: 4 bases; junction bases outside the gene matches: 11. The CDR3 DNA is TGTGCCAGCTCTATGCTAGCGGGAGGAAATTTATACAATGAGCAGTTCTTC. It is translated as CASSMLAGGNLYNEQFF. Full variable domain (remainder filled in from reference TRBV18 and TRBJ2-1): NAGVMQNPRHLVRRRGQEARLRCSPMKGHSHVYWYRQLPEEGLKFMVYLQKENIIDESGMPKERFSAEFPKEGPSILRIQQVVRGDSAAYFCASSMLAGGNLYNEQFFGPGTRLTVL.

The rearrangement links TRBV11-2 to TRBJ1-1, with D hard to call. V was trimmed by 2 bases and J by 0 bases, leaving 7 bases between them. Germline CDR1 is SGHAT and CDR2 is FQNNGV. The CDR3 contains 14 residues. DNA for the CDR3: TGTGCCAGCAGCTTAAGAATTCTGAACACTGAAGCTTTCTTT. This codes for CASSLRILNTEAFF. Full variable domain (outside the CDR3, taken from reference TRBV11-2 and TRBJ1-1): EAGVAQSPRYKIIEKRQSVAFWCNPISGHATLYWYQQILGQGPKLLIQFQNNGVVDDSQLPKDRFSAERLKGVDSTLKIQPAKLEDSAVYLCASSLRILNTEAFFGQGTRLTVV.

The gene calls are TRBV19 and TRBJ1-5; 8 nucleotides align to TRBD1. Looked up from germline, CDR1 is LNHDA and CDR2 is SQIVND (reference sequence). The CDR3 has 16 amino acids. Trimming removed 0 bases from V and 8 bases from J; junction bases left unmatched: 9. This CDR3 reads CASSIDRGRSPEPQHF. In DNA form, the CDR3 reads TGTGCCAGTAGTATAGACAGGGGGCGAAGTCCGGAGCCCCAGCATTTT.